This T cell receptor (beta chain) originates from a study of T cell repertoires in cytomegalovirus infection. At the level of the study: Signatures in public TCR beta sequences pointed to both CMV infection and matching HLA type.

TCRdb called the reads again in MiXCR, with one record for every CDR3 protein. The sample consists of over 150,000 distinct CDR3 sequences, around 20% of them appearing once. This CDR3 is 15 amino acids long. Trimming took 3 bases from V and 0 from J, leaving 9 bases between them. Study-wide results and limits: Carriers of CMV and the relevant HLA type were discriminated by public TCR beta frequency.

This clonotype has ten or more counts. What it binds is unknown. The V call is TRBV12-3 or TRBV12-4, the J call TRBJ1-5; D remains unclear. The TCR was taken from a human donor in good health (CMV status not recorded). Some clones in this sample may be carry-over from other donors' samples. The sequencing sample was made of PBMCs. CDR3 DNA sequence: TGTGCCAGCAGTTTTGGTGGGTATAGCAATCAGCCCCAGCATTTT. Translation gives CASSFGGYSNQPQHF.